The 5 T cell receptor beta chains presented below share a single source sample, sequenced in a study of blood T cell repertoires in COVID-19. Profiled with immunoSEQ multiplex PCR; TCRdb holds only in-frame clones, not every one. The sample shows tens of thousands of clones, 82% of them seen only once. The sample comprised peripheral blood. These receptors all come from a human donor in a cohort sampled during active COVID-19.

The gene calls are TRBV2 and TRBJ1-2; no definite D call. Deletions cut 3 bases from V and 14 bases from J, with 22 bases between. Germline CDR1 SNHLY, CDR2 FYNNEI. CDR3 length equals 14 residues. This CDR3 is CASSERGLGLLWTF. The CDR3 DNA is TGTGCCAGCAGTGAGCGGGGTCTAGGGCTATTGTGGACCTTC.

The chain combines TRBV20-1 with TRBJ2-1; D ambiguous. CDR1 is DFQATT and CDR2 is SNEGSKA in the germline V gene (reference sequence). V lost 3 bases, J lost 7 bases, and 7 bases lay in between. The CDR3 has 11 amino acids. CDR3 residues: CSASSANEQFF. The DNA of the CDR3 is TGCAGTGCTAGCAGTGCTAATGAGCAGTTCTTC.

This clone was seen a single time. V is TRBV5-6 and J is TRBJ1-3; a possible D gene is TRBD1 (5 bases). Deletions cut 4 bases from V and 2 bases from J, with 10 bases between. The CDR3 totals 14 residues. Germline CDR1 and CDR2: SGHDT and YYEEEE. Here the CDR3 reads CASSPGNPGNTIYF. In DNA form, the CDR3 reads TGTGCCAGCAGCCCAGGGAATCCTGGAAACACCATATATTTT.

This rearrangement joins TRBV5-1 to TRBJ1-1; D is perhaps TRBD1 (6 bases). The CDR3 is 15 residues long. Per the germline V gene, CDR1 is SGHRS and CDR2 is YFSETQ. V was pared by 0 bases and J by 3 bases, with 12 bases between. The CDR3 loop is CASSLVGEGDTEAFF. DNA for the CDR3: TGCGCCAGCAGCTTGGTCGGGGAGGGGGACACTGAAGCTTTCTTT.

This clone has only one observation. This chain links TRBV4-1 with TRBJ2-1, with TRBD2 matching over 9 bases. The germline V gene encodes CDR1 MGHRA and CDR2 YSYEKL. V lost 3 bases, J lost 0 bases, and 6 bases stayed unmatched. The CDR3 is made up of 17 amino acids. The CDR3 region is CASSQHSGGSSYNEQFF. The CDR3 DNA reads TGCGCCAGCAGCCAGCATAGCGGGGGAAGCTCCTACAATGAGCAGTTCTTC.